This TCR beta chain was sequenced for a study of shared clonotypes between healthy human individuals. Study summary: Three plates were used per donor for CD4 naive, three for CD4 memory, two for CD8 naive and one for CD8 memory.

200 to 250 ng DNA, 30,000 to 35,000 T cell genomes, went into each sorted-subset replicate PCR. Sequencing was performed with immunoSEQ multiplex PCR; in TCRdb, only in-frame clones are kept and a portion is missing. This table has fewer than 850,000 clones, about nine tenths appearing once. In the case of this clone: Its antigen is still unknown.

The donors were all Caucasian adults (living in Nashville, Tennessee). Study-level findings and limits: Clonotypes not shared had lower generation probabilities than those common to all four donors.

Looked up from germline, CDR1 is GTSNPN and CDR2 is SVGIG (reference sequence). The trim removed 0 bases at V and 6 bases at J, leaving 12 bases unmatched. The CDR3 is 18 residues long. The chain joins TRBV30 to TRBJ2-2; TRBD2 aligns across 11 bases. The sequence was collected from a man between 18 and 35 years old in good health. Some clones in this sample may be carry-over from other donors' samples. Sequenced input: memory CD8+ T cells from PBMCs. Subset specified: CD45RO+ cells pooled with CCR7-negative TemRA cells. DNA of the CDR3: TGTGCCTGGAGTGTACCCCCTTTACTAGCGGGAGAATCCGGGGAGCTGTTTTTT. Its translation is CAWSVPPLLAGESGELFF.